These 2 T cell receptor beta chains came from one sample sequenced in a study of T cells in Graves' hyperthyroidism and ophthalmopathy. Amplification targeted TCR beta CDR3 regions from RNA transcripts. The study used the HTBI primer set for a first-round RT-PCR of the TCR CDR3. TCRdb re-analysed the multiplex PCR reads in MiXCR, keeping a single row per CDR3 protein. The sample yields about 350,000 distinct CDR3 sequences, approximately 15% seen once. Specimen: blood. The receptors derive from a woman between 25 and 40 years old with Graves' hyperthyroidism.

This chain joins TRBV6-7 and TRBJ2-1; TRBD2 agrees at 9 bases. TRBV6-7 is known as an ORF, though its function is uncertain. V shed 2 bases, J shed 9 bases, and the junction held 11 bases outside the gene matches. CDR3 length: 16 residues. CDR3: CASSYGLAGIDGEQFF. The DNA for the CDR3 is TGTGCCAGCAGTTACGGGCTAGCGGGAATTGACGGTGAGCAGTTCTTC.

The rearrangement links TRBV5-4 to TRBJ2-7; 8 positions match TRBD2. Germline loops: CDR1 SGHNT, CDR2 YYREEE (reference sequence). The CDR3 has 14 amino acids. The V gene end was trimmed by 0 bases and the J gene end by 7 bases; junction bases not matched to a gene: 6. The CDR3 is CASSLAAGDGEQYF. Here the CDR3 DNA reads TGTGCCAGCAGCTTGGCAGCGGGAGATGGTGAGCAGTACTTC.